This record concerns one TCR beta chain sequence. This clonotype was seen a handful of times. Its antigen remains unidentified. The record has no base qualities; no much larger clone is one base away. Library creation used RT-PCR. TCRdb records Illumina HiSeq 2500 as the sequencer. TCRdb applied fastp at Q25 and MiXCR to the public reads, then kept only in-frame beta chains. Each record represents a unique CDR3 protein, reported with the most common genes and DNA among its rows. Within this sample are around 580,000 distinct CDR3 sequences, with around 15% of them counted one time only. Around 10% of the sample comes from the top ten. This specimen belongs to a study of response to subunit inactivated influenza vaccine (dated by TCRdb to between 2018 and 2020). Study-wide context: Deep quantitative T cell receptor repertoire profiling was used in the study to track responses to a trivalent subunit inactivated influenza vaccine.

Points the paper makes about the study in general: The authors proposed that each seasonal influenza vaccination may bring in only a limited number of new T cells.

The clonotype originates from a man aged 50 to 60 who received an inactivated influenza vaccine. Donor details come from another sample of the same person, matched by shared clones. Sequenced here: PBMCs from blood, sampled 12 days after vaccination.

CDR3 sequence: CASSYGVSGSGETQYF. The DNA is as follows: TGTGCCAGCAGTTACGGCGTAAGCGGGAGTGGCGAGACCCAGTACTTC. Rearrangement joined TRBV6-2 or TRBV6-3 to TRBJ2-5; 8 nucleotides in the junction match TRBD2. The germline V gene specifies MNHEY as CDR1 and SVGEGT as CDR2. Its CDR3 holds 16 amino acids, cysteine through phenylalanine. The sequence is cut down to CDR3 DNA, 48 bases in frame from base 1. The germline V and J ends show losses of 2 bases and 5 bases respectively, and no gene match explains 10 bases of the junction.